This T cell receptor beta chain was observed in a study of T-cell reconstitution after alpha-beta-depleted transplantation in children. Researchers prepared the TCRbeta library using unique molecular identifiers, the study reports. MiXCR, run by TCRdb on the PCR reads, gives a single entry per CDR3 protein. The sample has 250,000 to 400,000 distinct CDR3 sequences; roughly 25% are singletons. Broader study findings: There were reportedly several hundred expanded graft clones from which alpha-beta T cells came about two months after transplant. Newly generated T cells supplied most T-cell counts and diversity one year post-transplant. The origin of high day-60 TCRbeta diversity in some patients lay in surviving recipient T cells and thymic progenitors.

As concerns this clonotype: Its antigen is still unknown.

Sequencing was performed on PBMCs, mostly from graft donor cells, taken 180 days after TCRalphabeta/CD19-depleted stem cell transplant. This TCR derives from a male patient aged 10 to 17 who had a stem cell transplant for acute lymphoblastic leukemia, so the T cells may come from the graft donor.

The CDR3 coding sequence is TGTGCCACCAGTGATTTCCCATGGGCCCCGGGCAATGAGCAGTTCTTC. Its protein product is CATSDFPWAPGNEQFF. The V call is TRBV24-1, the J call TRBJ2-1; D uncertain. With 1 base removed from V and 6 bases from J, the gap between germline ends came to 15 bases. Per germline, CDR1 KGHDR and CDR2 SFDVKD. CDR3 size: 16 residues.